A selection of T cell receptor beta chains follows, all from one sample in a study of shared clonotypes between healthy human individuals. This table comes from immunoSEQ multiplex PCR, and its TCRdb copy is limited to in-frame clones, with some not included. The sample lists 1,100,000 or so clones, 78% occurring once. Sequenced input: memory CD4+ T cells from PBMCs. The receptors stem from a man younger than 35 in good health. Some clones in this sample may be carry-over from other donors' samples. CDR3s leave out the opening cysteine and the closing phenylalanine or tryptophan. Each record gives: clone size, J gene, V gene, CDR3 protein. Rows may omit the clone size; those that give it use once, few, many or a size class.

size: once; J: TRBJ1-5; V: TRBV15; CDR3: ATCRDRGHQPQH
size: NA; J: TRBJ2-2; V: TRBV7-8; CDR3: ASSLLEGVTGELF
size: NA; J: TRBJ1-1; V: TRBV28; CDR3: ASSRGLLGTEAF
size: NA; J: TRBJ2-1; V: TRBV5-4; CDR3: ASSVSPGNHNEQF
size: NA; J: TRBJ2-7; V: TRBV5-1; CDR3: ASSLGYEQY
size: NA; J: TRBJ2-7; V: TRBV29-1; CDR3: SGSTGGEQY
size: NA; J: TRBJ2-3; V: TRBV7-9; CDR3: ASSLGQTDTQY
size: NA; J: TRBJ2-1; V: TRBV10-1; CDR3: ASSDSGRGNEQF
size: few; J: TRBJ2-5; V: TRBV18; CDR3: ASSQGGRYQETQY
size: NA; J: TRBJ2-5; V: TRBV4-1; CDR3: ASSQTTGVAETQY
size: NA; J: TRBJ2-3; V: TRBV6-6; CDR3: ASSSRREGHTQY
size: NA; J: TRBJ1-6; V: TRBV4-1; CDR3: ASSQAGMAWNSPLH
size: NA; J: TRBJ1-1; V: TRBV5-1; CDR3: ASSLTANTEAF